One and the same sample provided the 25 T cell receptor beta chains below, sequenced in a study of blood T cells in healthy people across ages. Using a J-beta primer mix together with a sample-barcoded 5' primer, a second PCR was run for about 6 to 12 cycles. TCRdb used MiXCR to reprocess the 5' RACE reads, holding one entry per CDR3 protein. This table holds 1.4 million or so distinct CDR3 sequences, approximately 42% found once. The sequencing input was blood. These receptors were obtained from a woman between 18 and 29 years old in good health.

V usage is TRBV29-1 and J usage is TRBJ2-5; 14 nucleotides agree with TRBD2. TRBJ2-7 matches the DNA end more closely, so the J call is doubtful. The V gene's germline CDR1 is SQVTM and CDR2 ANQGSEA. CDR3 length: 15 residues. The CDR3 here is CSVEVGTSGSHEQYF. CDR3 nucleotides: TGCAGCGTTGAGGTAGGGACTAGCGGGAGTCACGAGCAGTACTTC.

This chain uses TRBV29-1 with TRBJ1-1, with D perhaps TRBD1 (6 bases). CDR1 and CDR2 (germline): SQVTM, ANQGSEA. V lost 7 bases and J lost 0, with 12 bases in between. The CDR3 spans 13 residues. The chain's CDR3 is CSAHRDLNTEAFF. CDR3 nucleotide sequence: TGCAGCGCACACAGGGACTTGAACACTGAAGCTTTCTTT.

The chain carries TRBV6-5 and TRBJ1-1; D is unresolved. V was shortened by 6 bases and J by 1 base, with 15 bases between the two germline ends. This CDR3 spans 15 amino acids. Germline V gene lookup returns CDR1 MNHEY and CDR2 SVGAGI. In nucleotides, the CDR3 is TGTGCCAGCAGACCTTTGGCCCTCGGGAACACTGAAGCTTTCTTT. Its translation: CASRPLALGNTEAFF.

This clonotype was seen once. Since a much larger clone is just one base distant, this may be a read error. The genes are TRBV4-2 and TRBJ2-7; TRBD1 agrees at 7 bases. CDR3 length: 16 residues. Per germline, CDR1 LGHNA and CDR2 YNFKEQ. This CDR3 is CTSSQVGTGEPYEQYF. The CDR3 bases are TGTACCAGCAGCCAAGTGGGAACAGGGGAACCCTACGAGCAGTACTTC.

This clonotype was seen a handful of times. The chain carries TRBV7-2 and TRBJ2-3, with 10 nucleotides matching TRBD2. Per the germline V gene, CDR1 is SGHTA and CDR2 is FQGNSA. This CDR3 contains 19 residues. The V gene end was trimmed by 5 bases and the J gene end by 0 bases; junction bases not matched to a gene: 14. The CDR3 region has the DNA TGTGCCAGCAGCCGACTTACGACTAGCGGGCGATCTAGCACAGATACGCAGTATTTT. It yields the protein CASSRLTTSGRSSTDTQYF.

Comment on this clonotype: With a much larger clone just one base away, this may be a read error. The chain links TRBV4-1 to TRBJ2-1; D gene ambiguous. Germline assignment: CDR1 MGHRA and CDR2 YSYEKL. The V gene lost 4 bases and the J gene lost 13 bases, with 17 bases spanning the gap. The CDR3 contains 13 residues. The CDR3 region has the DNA TGCGCCAGCAGCCTAGGGTTAACGGAGACCCAGTTCTTC. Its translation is CASSLGLTETQFF.

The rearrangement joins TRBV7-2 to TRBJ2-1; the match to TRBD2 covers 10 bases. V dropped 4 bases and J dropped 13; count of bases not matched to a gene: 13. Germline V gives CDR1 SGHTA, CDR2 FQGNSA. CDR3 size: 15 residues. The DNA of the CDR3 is TGTGCCAGCAGCTCTTCTAGCGGGGGCGGGGAGACCCAGTTCTTC. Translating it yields CASSSSSGGGETQFF.

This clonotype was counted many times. The CDR3 loop is CASSLAGDYNEQFF. The CDR3 bases are TGCGCCAGCAGCTTAGCGGGGGACTACAATGAGCAGTTCTTC. The chain recombines TRBV5-1 with TRBJ2-1, with 8 bases identical to TRBD2. V dropped 2 bases and J dropped 3; count of bases not matched to a gene: 1. Germline V gene sequence: CDR1 SGHRS, CDR2 YFSETQ. CDR3 size: 14 residues. Together with reference TRBV5-1 and TRBJ2-1, the CDR3 gives the full variable domain: KAGVTQTPRYLIKTRGQQVTLSCSPISGHRSVSWYQQTPGQGLQFLFEYFSETQRNKGNFPGRFSGRQFSNSRSEMNVSTLELGDSALYLCASSLAGDYNEQFFGPGTRLTVL.

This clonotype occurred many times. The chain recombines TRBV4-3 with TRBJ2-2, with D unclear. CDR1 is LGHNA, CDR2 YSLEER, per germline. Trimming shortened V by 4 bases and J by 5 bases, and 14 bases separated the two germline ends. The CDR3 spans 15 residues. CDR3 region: CASSLSGIETGELFF. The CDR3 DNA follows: TGCGCCAGCAGCCTATCCGGCATAGAAACCGGGGAGCTGTTTTTT.

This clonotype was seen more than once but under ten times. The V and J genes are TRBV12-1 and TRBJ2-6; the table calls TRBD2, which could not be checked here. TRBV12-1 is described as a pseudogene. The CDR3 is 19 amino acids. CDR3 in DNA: TGTGCCAGCAGCTCAGCTCCCGACATTTCCTGCTCTGGGGCCAACGTCCTGACTTTC. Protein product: CASSSAPDISCSGANVLTF.

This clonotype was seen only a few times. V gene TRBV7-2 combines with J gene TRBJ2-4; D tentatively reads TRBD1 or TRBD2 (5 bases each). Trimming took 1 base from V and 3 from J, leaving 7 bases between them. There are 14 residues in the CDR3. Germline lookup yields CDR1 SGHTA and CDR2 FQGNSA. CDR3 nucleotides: TGTGCCAGCAGCTTAGGGGGGAACAAAAACATTCAGTACTTC. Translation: CASSLGGNKNIQYF.

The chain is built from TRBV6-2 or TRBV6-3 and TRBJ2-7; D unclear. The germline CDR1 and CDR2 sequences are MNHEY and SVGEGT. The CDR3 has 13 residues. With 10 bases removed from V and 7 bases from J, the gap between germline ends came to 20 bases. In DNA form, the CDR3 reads TGTGCCACCCAAACTGTACACTACAATGAGCAGTACTTC. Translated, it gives CATQTVHYNEQYF.

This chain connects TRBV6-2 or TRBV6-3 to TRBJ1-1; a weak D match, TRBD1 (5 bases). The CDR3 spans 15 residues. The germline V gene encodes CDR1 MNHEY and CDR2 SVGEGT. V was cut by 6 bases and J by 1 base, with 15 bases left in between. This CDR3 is CASRKLGRQNTEAFF. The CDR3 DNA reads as TGTGCCAGCAGAAAATTGGGACGGCAGAACACTGAAGCTTTCTTT.

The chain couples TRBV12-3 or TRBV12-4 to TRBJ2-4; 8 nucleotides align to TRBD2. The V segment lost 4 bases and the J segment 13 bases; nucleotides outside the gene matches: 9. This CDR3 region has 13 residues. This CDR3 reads CASSYPGGREQYF. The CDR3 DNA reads TGTGCCAGCAGTTATCCGGGGGGGCGTGAGCAGTACTTC.

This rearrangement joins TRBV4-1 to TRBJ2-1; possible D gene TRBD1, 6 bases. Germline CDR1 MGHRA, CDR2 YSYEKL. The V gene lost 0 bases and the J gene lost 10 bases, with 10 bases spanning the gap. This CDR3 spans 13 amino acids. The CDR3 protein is CASSQEQGREQFF. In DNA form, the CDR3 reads TGCGCCAGCAGCCAAGAACAGGGCCGGGAGCAGTTCTTC.

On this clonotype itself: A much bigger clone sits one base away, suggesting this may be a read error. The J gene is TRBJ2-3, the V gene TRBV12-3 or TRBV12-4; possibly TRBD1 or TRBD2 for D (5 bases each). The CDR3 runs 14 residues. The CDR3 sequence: CASSTRGITDSQYF. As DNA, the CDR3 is TGTGCCAGCAGCACGAGGGGCATCACAGATTCGCAGTATTTT.

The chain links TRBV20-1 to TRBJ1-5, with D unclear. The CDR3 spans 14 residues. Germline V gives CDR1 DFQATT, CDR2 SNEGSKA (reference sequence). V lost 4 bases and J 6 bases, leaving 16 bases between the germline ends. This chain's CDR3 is CSANNRDYFQPQHF. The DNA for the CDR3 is TGCAGTGCTAATAACCGGGATTACTTTCAGCCCCAGCATTTT.

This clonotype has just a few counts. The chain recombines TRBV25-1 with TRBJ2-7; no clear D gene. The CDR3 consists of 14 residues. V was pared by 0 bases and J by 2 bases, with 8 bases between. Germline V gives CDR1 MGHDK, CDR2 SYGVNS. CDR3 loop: CASSEYAGTYEQYF. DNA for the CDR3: TGTGCCAGCAGTGAATACGCCGGCACCTACGAGCAGTACTTC.

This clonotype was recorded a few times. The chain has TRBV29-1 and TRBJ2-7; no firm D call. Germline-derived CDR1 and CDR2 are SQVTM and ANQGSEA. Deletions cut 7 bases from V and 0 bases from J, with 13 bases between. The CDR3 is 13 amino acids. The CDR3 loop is CSAKVVPSYEQYF. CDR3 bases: TGCAGCGCAAAAGTAGTGCCCTCCTACGAGCAGTACTTC.

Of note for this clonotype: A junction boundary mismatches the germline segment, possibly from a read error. DNA of the CDR3: TGCAGCGTTGGTAGGGCTACTGGCACTAAAGCTTTCTTT. Protein: CSVGRATGTKAFF. This chain links TRBV29-1 with TRBJ1-1; D remains ambiguous. Germline assignment: CDR1 SQVTM and CDR2 ANQGSEA. The length of the CDR3 is 13 residues.

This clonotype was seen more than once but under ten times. The CDR3 region is CASSSLAGGPHTQYF. The CDR3 region has the DNA TGTGCCAGCAGTTCCCTAGCGGGAGGGCCACATACGCAGTATTTT. The chain has TRBV12-3 or TRBV12-4 and TRBJ2-3, with TRBD2 identical over 12 bases. This CDR3 is built from 15 residues. With V trimmed by 4 bases and J by 7 bases, 6 bases remained unmatched.

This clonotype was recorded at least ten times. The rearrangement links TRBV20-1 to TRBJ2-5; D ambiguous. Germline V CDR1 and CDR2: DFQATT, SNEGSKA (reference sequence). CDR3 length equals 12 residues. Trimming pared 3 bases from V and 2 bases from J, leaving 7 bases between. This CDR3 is CSARSGQETQYF. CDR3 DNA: TGCAGTGCTAGGTCCGGACAAGAGACCCAGTACTTC.

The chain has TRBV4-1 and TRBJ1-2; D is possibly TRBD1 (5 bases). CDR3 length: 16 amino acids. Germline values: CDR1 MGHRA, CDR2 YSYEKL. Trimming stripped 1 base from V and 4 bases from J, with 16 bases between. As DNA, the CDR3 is TGCGCCAGCAGCCAAGTAATCGGGGGGGGTAGCTATGGCTACACCTTC. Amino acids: CASSQVIGGGSYGYTF.

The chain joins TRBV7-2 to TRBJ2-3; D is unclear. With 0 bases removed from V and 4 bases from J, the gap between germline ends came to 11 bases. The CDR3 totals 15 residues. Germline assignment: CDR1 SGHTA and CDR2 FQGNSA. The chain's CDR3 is CASSLAWTSSDTQYF. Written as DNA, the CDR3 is TGTGCCAGCAGCTTAGCGTGGACCTCGTCAGATACGCAGTATTTT.

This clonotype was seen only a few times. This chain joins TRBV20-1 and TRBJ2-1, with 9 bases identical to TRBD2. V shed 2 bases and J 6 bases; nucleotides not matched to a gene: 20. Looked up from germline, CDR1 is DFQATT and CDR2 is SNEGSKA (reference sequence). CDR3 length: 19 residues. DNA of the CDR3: TGCAGTGCTAGACGGCGTTATAGCGGGAGTCTTAAAGTCGGCAATGAGCAGTTCTTC. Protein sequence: CSARRRYSGSLKVGNEQFF.